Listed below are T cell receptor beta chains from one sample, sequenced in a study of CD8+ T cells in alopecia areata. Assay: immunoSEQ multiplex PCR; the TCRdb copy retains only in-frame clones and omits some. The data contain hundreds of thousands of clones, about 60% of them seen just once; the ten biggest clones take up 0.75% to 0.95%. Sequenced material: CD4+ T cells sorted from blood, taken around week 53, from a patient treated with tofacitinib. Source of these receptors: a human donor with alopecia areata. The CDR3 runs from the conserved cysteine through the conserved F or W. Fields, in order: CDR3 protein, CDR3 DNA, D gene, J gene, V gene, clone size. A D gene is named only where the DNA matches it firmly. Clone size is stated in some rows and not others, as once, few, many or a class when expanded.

CASSPSREDGYTF,TGTGCCAGCAGTCCTAGCAGGGAGGATGGCTACACCTTC,.,TRBJ1-2,TRBV7-3,.
CASHRQSQETQYF,TGTGCCAGCCACCGACAGAGTCAAGAGACCCAGTACTTC,.,TRBJ2-5,TRBV6-1,once
CASSLEGQGSQPQHF,TGTGCCAGCAGCTTAGAAGGACAGGGAAGTCAGCCCCAGCATTTT,TRBD1,TRBJ1-5,TRBV7-6,.
CASSLALAGEQYF,TGCGCCAGCAGCTTGGCCCTAGCGGGTGAGCAGTACTTC,TRBD2,TRBJ2-7,TRBV5-1,.
CASSRMRGPGRETQYF,TGTGCCAGCAGCCGAATGAGGGGCCCCGGACGGGAGACCCAGTACTTC,.,TRBJ2-5,TRBV11-2,.
CASSGTQGYIHEQYF,TGCGCCAGCAGCGGAACACAGGGTTATATTCACGAGCAGTACTTC,.,TRBJ2-7,TRBV5-1,.
CAISGVGVSPLHF,TGTGCCATCAGTGGGGTCGGGGTTTCACCCCTCCACTTT,.,TRBJ1-6,TRBV10-3,.
CATAGGGETQYF,TGTGCCACGGCAGGAGGCGGGGAGACCCAGTACTTC,.,TRBJ2-5,TRBV15,few
CAWSGLAGPKGETQYF,TGTGCCTGGAGCGGACTAGCGGGACCTAAAGGGGAGACCCAGTACTTC,TRBD2,TRBJ2-5,TRBV30,.
CASSLGLATSTDTQYF,TGTGCCAGCAGCTTGGGCCTAGCTACTTCCACAGATACGCAGTATTTT,.,TRBJ2-3,TRBV5-6,.
CASSQVEGQSNQPQHF,TGCGCCAGCAGCCAAGTGGAGGGTCAAAGCAATCAGCCCCAGCATTTT,.,TRBJ1-5,TRBV4-1,.
CASSGWADLYEQYF,TGTGCCAGCAGCGGGTGGGCGGACCTCTACGAGCAGTACTTC,.,TRBJ2-7,TRBV11-2,.
CSVGAGGSEQYF,TGCAGCGTTGGGGCAGGGGGGAGCGAGCAGTACTTC,.,TRBJ2-7,TRBV29-1,.
CASGSGPGEKKAFF,TGTGCCAGCGGATCTGGACCCGGCGAGAAGAAAGCTTTCTTT,.,TRBJ1-1,TRBV6-5,.
CASSLGGGWNSPLHF,TGTGCCAGCAGCCTCGGCGGGGGTTGGAATTCACCCCTCCACTTT,.,TRBJ1-6,TRBV5-6,many
CAWSVRGGNVRNQPQHF,TGTGCCTGGAGTGTACGGGGGGGGAATGTGAGAAATCAGCCCCAGCATTTT,.,TRBJ1-5,TRBV30,few
CAIQGEGNQPQHF,TGTGCCATCCAGGGGGAGGGCAATCAGCCCCAGCATTTT,TRBD1,TRBJ1-5,TRBV10-3,few
CASSLVGHGGSYTF,TGTGCCAGCAGCTTAGTTGGGCACGGGGGAAGCTACACCTTC,.,TRBJ1-2,TRBV7-9,.
CSSAGFGETQYF,TGCAGCTCCGCGGGGTTTGGAGAGACCCAGTACTTC,.,TRBJ2-5,TRBV29-1,.
CASSLGTGGPDEQFF,TGTGCCAGCAGCTTAGGGACAGGGGGCCCGGATGAGCAGTTCTTC,TRBD1,TRBJ2-1,TRBV7-6,.
CSGGDGTYGYTF,TGCAGCGGGGGGGACGGGACATACGGCTACACCTTC,.,TRBJ1-2,TRBV29-1,.
CASSLGTTSTAGTQYF,TGCGCCAGCAGCCTCGGGACTACCAGTACGGCAGGTACGCAGTATTTT,TRBD2,TRBJ2-3,TRBV5-1,.
CASSPSMDTQYF,TGTGCCAGCAGCCCATCTATGGATACGCAGTATTTT,.,TRBJ2-3,TRBV7-2,.
CAWSDPRTAYEQYF,TGTGCCTGGAGTGATCCACGGACCGCCTACGAGCAGTACTTC,.,TRBJ2-7,TRBV30,.
CASSLNPRGLSSGNTIYF,TGTGCCAGCAGCTTAAACCCCAGAGGGTTGTCCTCTGGAAACACCATATATTTT,.,TRBJ1-3,TRBV11-2,once
CSVEQGPNYGYTF,TGCAGCGTTGAACAGGGACCTAACTATGGCTACACCTTC,.,TRBJ1-2,TRBV29-1,.
CASVPSGRRLDAEAFF,TGTGCCAGCGTCCCTTCGGGGAGGAGATTGGATGCTGAAGCTTTCTTT,.,TRBJ1-1,TRBV28,few
CASSLRGETQYF,TGCGCCAGCAGCTTAAGGGGAGAGACCCAGTACTTC,.,TRBJ2-5,TRBV5-1,few
CASSENRGREQYF,TGTGCTAGCAGCGAGAACAGGGGGCGCGAGCAGTACTTC,TRBD1,TRBJ2-7,TRBV7-7,.
CSVVGGQGANEQYF,TGCAGCGTTGTTGGGGGACAGGGGGCCAACGAGCAGTACTTC,TRBD1,TRBJ2-7,TRBV29-1,.
CASSFLTGGIDEQFF,TGTGCCAGCAGTTTCCTGACAGGGGGCATAGATGAGCAGTTCTTC,TRBD1,TRBJ2-1,TRBV27,once
CASSQLDTPETLHF,TGTGCCAGCAGCCAATTGGACACCCCTGAAACCCTCCACTTT,.,TRBJ1-6,TRBV14,few
CASSPLSGAYNEQFF,TGTGCCAGCAGCCCGCTTAGTGGGGCCTACAATGAGCAGTTCTTC,.,TRBJ2-1,TRBV7-9,.
CASSTRPLRLFNEQFF,TGTGCCAGTAGTACTCGACCGCTTCGATTGTTCAATGAGCAGTTCTTC,.,TRBJ2-1,TRBV19,few
CASSAKEADYGYTF,TGTGCCAGCAGTGCTAAGGAGGCGGATTATGGCTACACCTTC,.,TRBJ1-2,TRBV2,.
CASSSLPGLAANEQFF,TGTGCCAGCAGCTCACTGCCGGGACTAGCCGCCAATGAGCAGTTCTTC,TRBD2,TRBJ2-1,TRBV7-2,.
CSVARDLLDTEAFF,TGCAGCGTTGCCCGGGACCTCTTGGACACTGAAGCTTTCTTT,.,TRBJ1-1,TRBV29-1,.
CASSLSRGEQYF,TGTGCCAGCAGCTTATCTCGGGGGGAGCAGTACTTC,.,TRBJ2-7,TRBV11-1,.
CASSQVGRVRETQYF,TGTGCCAGCAGCCAAGTGGGCAGGGTACGAGAGACCCAGTACTTC,.,TRBJ2-5,TRBV14,.
CASWGEKLFF,TGTGCCAGCTGGGGAGAAAAACTGTTTTTT,.,TRBJ1-4,TRBV2,few
CAWSGGQKNIQYF,TGTGCCTGGAGTGGAGGACAGAAAAACATTCAGTACTTC,.,TRBJ2-4,TRBV30,.
CASSTGQGKTEAFF,TGTGCCAGCAGCACAGGACAGGGAAAGACTGAAGCTTTCTTT,TRBD1,TRBJ1-1,TRBV9,.
CASSLDSNSPLHF,TGCGCCAGCAGCTTGGACTCTAATTCACCCCTCCACTTT,.,TRBJ1-6,TRBV5-1,.
CASSPTEYNSPLHF,TGTGCCAGCAGCCCGACAGAATATAATTCACCCCTCCACTTT,.,TRBJ1-6,TRBV4-2,.
CASSINGRVQETQYF,TGTGCCAGTAGTATAAATGGACGGGTCCAAGAGACCCAGTACTTC,.,TRBJ2-5,TRBV19,.
CASSDIREQFF,TGTGCCAGCAGCGACATAAGGGAGCAGTTCTTC,.,TRBJ2-1,TRBV2,.